The present entry profiles one TCR beta chain with its context. This entry comes from a study of blood T cell repertoires in COVID-19. The overall study: Acute and convalescent COVID-19 samples came from the United States, Italy and Spain.

Authors' processing steps: Nucleated cell number was recorded as an estimate derived from reference gene primer amplification. TCRdb keeps only in-frame clones here, not all; method: immunoSEQ multiplex PCR. For V, J and clone size, that table is used; D and trimming come from the DNA. The data show about 220,000 clones, with roughly 84% seen just once and 5.5% to 7.5% held by the top ten. The junction had 6 bases not matched to a gene; V was cut back by 9 bases and J by 2 bases. CDR3 length: 15 amino acids. Germline V lookup: CDR1 SGHNT, CDR2 YYREEE (reference sequence). The sequence was collected from a woman aged 40 to 50 who had recovered from COVID-19. Sequencing was carried out using PBMCs or T cells enriched from blood (not recorded which). The V and J genes are TRBV5-4 and TRBJ2-2; 11 bases are a match to TRBD2. The CDR3 spells CAIRLAGPNTGELFF. CDR3 bases: TGTGCCATTCGACTAGCGGGGCCTAACACCGGGGAGCTGTTTTTT.